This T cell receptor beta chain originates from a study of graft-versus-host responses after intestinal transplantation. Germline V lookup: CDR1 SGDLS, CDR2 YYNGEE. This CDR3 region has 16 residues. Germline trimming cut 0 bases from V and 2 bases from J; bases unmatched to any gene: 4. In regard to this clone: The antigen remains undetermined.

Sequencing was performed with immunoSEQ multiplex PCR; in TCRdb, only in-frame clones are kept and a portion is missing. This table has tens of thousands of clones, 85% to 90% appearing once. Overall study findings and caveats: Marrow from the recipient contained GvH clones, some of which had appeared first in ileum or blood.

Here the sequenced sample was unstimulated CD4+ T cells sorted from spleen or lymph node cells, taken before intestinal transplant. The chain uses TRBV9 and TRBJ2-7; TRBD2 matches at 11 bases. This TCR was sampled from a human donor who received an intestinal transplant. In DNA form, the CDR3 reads TGTGCCAGCAGCGTAGGTCTAGCGGGAGGTACCTACGAGCAGTACTTC. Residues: CASSVGLAGGTYEQYF.